This TCR beta chain came from a study of blood T cell repertoires in COVID-19. On the study more broadly: Samples came from the United States, Italy and Spain, spanning acute and convalescent COVID-19.

Source study methods: Amplifying reference gene primers gave estimates of nucleated cell counts. The assay was immunoSEQ multiplex PCR, and TCRdb's table has in-frame clones only and misses some. That table supplies the V and J calls and clone size; D and trimming were determined from the DNA. The table has about 220,000 clones, around 84% seen once; the top ten hold 9.7%. The CDR3 consists of 14 residues. The germline V gene has CDR1 SGHNT and CDR2 YYREEE (reference sequence). J was trimmed by 5 bases and V by 0 bases; bases with no gene match: 2. The clonotype was recovered from a man aged 50-59 years with active or convalescent COVID-19. The chain uses TRBV5-4 and TRBJ2-7, with TRBD2 matching 10 bases. Input material: peripheral blood. The CDR3 protein is CASSLGLAGDEQYF. As DNA, the CDR3 is TGTGCCAGCAGCTTGGGGCTAGCGGGAGACGAGCAGTACTTC.